The 24 T cell receptor beta chains listed next were all sequenced from one sample in a study of CD8 T cells in Susac syndrome. RNA was extracted with the RNeasy kit, and a quantity of about 0.5 to 1 ug was reverse transcribed using random hexamers. A single record per CDR3 protein comes from TCRdb applying MiXCR to the immunoSEQ multiplex PCR reads. The sample records 71,000 or so distinct CDR3 sequences, 93% being singletons. The specimen sequenced was CD4+ T cells from PBMCs. The receptors were sampled from a human donor with Susac syndrome.

The V gene is TRBV28, the J gene TRBJ2-2, with 12 bases aligning to TRBD1. Trimming removed 6 bases from V and 7 bases from J; junction bases left unmatched: 6. Germline V lookup: CDR1 MDHEN, CDR2 SYDVKM. The CDR3 contains 15 residues. The CDR3 protein is CASRTGTGGGGELFF. CDR3 coding DNA: TGTGCCAGCAGAACCGGGACAGGGGGCGGCGGGGAGCTGTTTTTT.

The chain is built from TRBV27 and TRBJ1-1; no firm D call. The length of the CDR3 is 15 residues. CDR1 is MNHEY, CDR2 SMNVEV, per germline (reference sequence). The germline V and J ends were trimmed by 3 bases and 1 base, with 12 bases remaining between them. The CDR3 is CASSFGSYTNTEAFF. The CDR3 DNA reads as TGTGCCAGCAGTTTCGGGTCCTATACGAACACTGAAGCTTTCTTT.

The V call is TRBV6-5, the J call TRBJ1-5, with D perhaps matching TRBD1 (5 bases). The length of the CDR3 is 13 residues. Germline V gives CDR1 MNHEY, CDR2 SVGAGI. Trimming removed 6 bases at V and 5 bases at J, with 11 bases between. The CDR3 loop reads CASRRGTHQPQHF. In nucleotides, the CDR3 is TGTGCCAGCAGACGGGGGACCCATCAGCCCCAGCATTTT.

This chain uses TRBV29-1 with TRBJ2-1, with D perhaps matching TRBD1 (6 bases). The germline CDR1 and CDR2 sequences are SQVTM and ANQGSEA. The CDR3 is 15 amino acids. V was shortened by 0 bases and J by 8 bases, with 17 bases between the two germline ends. CDR3 loop: CSVEDNREGIDEQFF. For the CDR3, the DNA is TGCAGCGTTGAAGATAACAGGGAAGGGATCGATGAGCAGTTCTTC.

This clonotype was detected once. The chain couples TRBV5-8 to TRBJ1-2, with a possible D match to TRBD1 (6 bases). Looked up from germline, CDR1 is SGHTS and CDR2 is YDEGEE. This CDR3 comprises 14 residues. Trimming stripped 5 bases from V and 5 bases from J, with 16 bases between. CDR3 nucleotides: TGTGCCAGCAGTTGGCAGGGGCTCCTATATGGCTACACCTTC. It is translated as CASSWQGLLYGYTF.

V usage is TRBV19 and J usage is TRBJ2-5; D ambiguous. From germline, CDR1 is LNHDA and CDR2 SQIVND (reference sequence). This CDR3 has 14 amino acids. Trimming removed 5 bases at V and 5 bases at J, with 15 bases between. The CDR3 spells CASSPRTRMETQYF. CDR3 sequence (DNA): TGTGCCAGTAGTCCCCGGACGAGGATGGAGACCCAGTACTTC.

The V and J genes are TRBV11-2 and TRBJ1-3, with D possibly being TRBD1 (5 bases). CDR3 length: 14 amino acids. Between the trimmed V and J ends, which lost 2 bases and 9 bases, there was a span of 14 bases. Germline assignment: CDR1 SGHAT and CDR2 FQNNGV. CDR3 sequence reads: CASSLPGFVGTIYF. CDR3 nucleotides: TGTGCCAGCAGCTTACCAGGGTTTGTGGGCACCATATATTTT.

This rearrangement joins TRBV7-2 to TRBJ2-1; 8 bases line up with TRBD2. The germline gives CDR1 SGHTA, CDR2 FQGNSA. Germline trimming cut 5 bases from V and 1 base from J; bases unmatched to any gene: 4. The CDR3 is made up of 15 amino acids. CDR3 loop: CASSTSGDSYNEQFF. The DNA of the CDR3 is TGTGCCAGCAGCACTAGCGGAGATTCCTACAATGAGCAGTTCTTC.

The chain has TRBV18 and TRBJ2-5; 7 bases agree with TRBD1. The CDR3 has 14 residues. The V segment lost 3 bases and the J segment 3 bases; nucleotides outside the gene matches: 4. Germline CDR1 is KGHSH and CDR2 is LQKENI. As DNA, the CDR3 is TGTGCCAGCTCACCGCCCACAGGGGAAGAGACCCAGTACTTC. It is translated as CASSPPTGEETQYF.

The rearrangement uses TRBV20-1 and TRBJ1-5; tentatively, D is TRBD1 (6 bases). With 6 bases removed from V and 2 bases from J, the gap between germline ends came to 20 bases. The CDR3 has 16 residues. From germline, CDR1 is DFQATT and CDR2 SNEGSKA (reference sequence). The CDR3 reads CSAKARQVSGNQPQHF. The DNA of the CDR3 is TGCAGTGCCAAAGCCCGACAGGTCTCGGGCAATCAGCCCCAGCATTTT.

The sample holds one count of this clonotype. The V and J genes are TRBV10-3 and TRBJ1-2; D gene ambiguous. Germline CDR1 reads ENHRY; CDR2 reads SYGVKD. V shed 3 bases and J shed 8 bases, with 13 bases lying between them. The CDR3 extends over 13 amino acids. CDR3 in DNA: TGTGCCATCAGTGACGGCATCCGAGGGGGCTACACCTTC. Protein: CAISDGIRGGYTF.

V is TRBV3-1 and J is TRBJ1-3, with a tentative D call TRBD1 (6 bases). Germline V gene sequence: CDR1 LGHDT, CDR2 YNNKEL (reference sequence). Trimming stripped 1 base from V and 3 bases from J, with 10 bases between. The CDR3 has 15 amino acids. CDR3 sequence: CASSQAGGGGNTIYF. CDR3 in DNA: TGTGCCAGCAGCCAAGCGGGGGGCGGTGGAAACACCATATATTTT.

The V gene is TRBV7-9, the J gene TRBJ2-2, with a tentative D call TRBD2 (6 bases). Germline V CDR1 and CDR2: SEHNR, FQNEAQ (reference sequence). V dropped 5 bases and J dropped 4 bases, with 14 bases sitting between them. The CDR3 consists of 15 residues. The CDR3 coding sequence is TGTGCCAGCAGCCTCACTAGCCTCGGCACCGGGGAGCTGTTTTTT. Translation gives CASSLTSLGTGELFF.

This chain links TRBV27 with TRBJ1-2; D is possibly TRBD1 (5 bases). V shed 8 bases and J shed 1 base, with 26 bases lying between them. CDR1 is MNHEY, CDR2 SMNVEV, per germline (reference sequence). CDR3 length equals 18 residues. For the CDR3, the DNA is TGTGCCAGCCCCCCTCCGGGGCTCAGGGTAGACCTTAACTATGGCTACACCTTC. Translation: CASPPPGLRVDLNYGYTF.

This chain joins TRBV6-2 or TRBV6-3 and TRBJ2-1; D call uncertain. CDR1 and CDR2 (germline): MNHEY, SVGEGT. V lost 5 bases and J lost 8, with 10 bases in between. The CDR3 loop spans 12 amino acids. CDR3 region: CASSRQADEQFF. In nucleotides, the CDR3 is TGTGCCAGCAGTCGTCAGGCGGATGAGCAGTTCTTC.

V gene TRBV19 combines with J gene TRBJ1-5; D unclear. Germline V gene data show CDR1 as LNHDA and CDR2 as SQIVND (reference sequence). The V end was cut by 3 bases, the J end by 2 bases, with 5 bases between. The CDR3 spans 13 residues. The chain's CDR3 is CASSMGGNQPQHF. The CDR3 region has the DNA TGTGCCAGTAGTATGGGCGGCAATCAGCCCCAGCATTTT.

CDR3 sequence (DNA): TGCGCCAGCAGTCAATCAGGGGCCAGGGGATCCTACGAGCAGTACTTC. Protein product: CASSQSGARGSYEQYF. The J gene is TRBJ2-7, the V gene TRBV23-1; maybe TRBD1 (6 bases). TRBV23-1 counts as an open reading frame of uncertain function. The CDR3 spans 16 residues. Trimming stripped 0 bases from V and 1 base from J, with 13 bases between.

The CDR3 region has the DNA TGTGCCAGCAGCAAAAAAGGAAAAGAGGACAGAGGGATGAACACTGAAGCTTTCTTT. Its protein product is CASSKKGKEDRGMNTEAFF. The chain is built from TRBV21-1 and TRBJ1-1; TRBD1 reflects the table's D call only, with no check against the DNA. TRBV21-1 counts as a pseudogene. The CDR3 totals 19 residues.

The chain employs TRBV28 and TRBJ1-5; possible D gene TRBD1, 6 bases. V was shortened by 2 bases and J by 2 bases, with 10 bases between the two germline ends. The CDR3 loop spans 15 amino acids. Germline V gene sequence: CDR1 MDHEN, CDR2 SYDVKM. The CDR3 region has the DNA TGTGCCAGCAGTTTAGGGGGCTCGGGCAATCAGCCCCAGCATTTT. It encodes CASSLGGSGNQPQHF.

The V gene is TRBV4-3, the J gene TRBJ2-7; D possibly matches TRBD1 or TRBD2 (5 bases each). Looked up from germline, CDR1 is LGHNA and CDR2 is YSLEER. The CDR3 has 17 residues. The germline V and J ends were trimmed by 0 bases and 1 base, with 16 bases remaining between them. CDR3 amino acids: CASSQEIRDDKSYEQYF. CDR3 nucleotides: TGCGCCAGCAGCCAAGAGATCCGGGACGACAAGTCCTACGAGCAGTACTTC.

As DNA, the CDR3 is TGCAGTGCTAGATATAGGCTCTCTCGGCGGTACAATGAGCAGTTCTTC. This gives the protein CSARYRLSRRYNEQFF. The V and J genes are TRBV20-1 and TRBJ2-1; D not resolved. The V end was cut by 2 bases, the J end by 4 bases, with 18 bases between. CDR3 length equals 16 residues. The germline CDR1 and CDR2 sequences are DFQATT and SNEGSKA (reference sequence).

The chain employs TRBV14 and TRBJ2-3; no clear D. Germline values: CDR1 SGHDN, CDR2 FVKESK. The germline V and J ends were trimmed by 6 bases and 4 bases, with 5 bases remaining between them. The CDR3 extends over 11 amino acids. The DNA of the CDR3 is TGTGCCAGCAGGTTGGCAGATACGCAGTATTTT. Protein sequence: CASRLADTQYF.

This clonotype was seen a few times. The chain uses TRBV7-9 and TRBJ2-7; 8 nucleotides agree with TRBD2. J gave up 5 bases and V 3 bases, and 15 bases lay outside the gene matches. Germline V gives CDR1 SEHNR, CDR2 FQNEAQ (reference sequence). The CDR3 runs 17 residues. Here the CDR3 reads CASSFEPILAGHNEQYF. The CDR3 DNA sequence: TGTGCCAGCAGCTTCGAACCGATCTTAGCGGGGCACAACGAGCAGTACTTC.

This clonotype was seen a single time. The chain has TRBV6-2 or TRBV6-3 and TRBJ1-5; D is possibly TRBD1 (5 bases). V was cut by 5 bases and J by 2 bases, with 13 bases left in between. The CDR3 has 15 residues. Germline CDR1 MNHEY, CDR2 SVGEGT. The CDR3, as DNA: TGTGCCAGCAGTGAGGGGCGGTCGGGCAATCAGCCCCAGCATTTT. Amino acids: CASSEGRSGNQPQHF.